The present T cell receptor beta chain was sequenced within a study of blood T cell repertoires in COVID-19. Study background: Samples came from the United States, Italy and Spain, spanning acute and convalescent COVID-19. From T cells, B-cell-depleted T cells, or PBMCs came the material, which was cDNA or gDNA.

A Seattle source enrolled patients during active infection and followed them longitudinally. In the source study's methods: It was from reference gene primer amplification that nucleated cell counts were estimated. The data were produced by immunoSEQ multiplex PCR, yet TCRdb's version contains in-frame clones alone and is incomplete. The D gene and trimming were derived from the DNA, and the V and J assignments and clone size from that table. The sample consists of roughly 60,000 clones, about four fifths of them appearing once. The clonotype originates from an older man with COVID-19, enrolled during active disease. Material for sequencing was peripheral blood.

CDR3: CASSRQALGTGELFF. CDR3 nucleotides: TGTGCCAGCAGCCGCCAAGCGCTGGGCACCGGGGAGCTGTTTTTT. This sequence joins TRBV11-2 and TRBJ2-2; no clear D gene. Germline CDR1 is SGHAT and CDR2 is FQNNGV. Trimming removed 5 bases from V and 4 bases from J, with 14 bases in between. The CDR3 is 15 residues long.